Presented here are 29 T cell receptor beta chains from one specimen sequenced in a study of blood T cell repertoires in COVID-19. TCRdb's copy holds only in-frame clones and misses some; the assay was immunoSEQ multiplex PCR. This sample yields 200,000 to 250,000 clones, of which 83% are seen a single time; roughly 1.3% belongs to the top ten. The sample comprised peripheral blood. These receptors originate from a woman under 40 with COVID-19, enrolled during active disease.

This chain connects TRBV7-2 to TRBJ1-1, with 9 bases identical to TRBD1. CDR3 length: 14 amino acids. Trimming cost V 3 bases and J 5 bases; bases outside gene matches: 4. CDR1 is SGHTA and CDR2 is FQGNSA in the germline V gene. The CDR3 DNA reads TGTGCCAGCAGCTTCCCGGGACAGGGAACTGAAGCTTTCTTT. This gives the protein CASSFPGQGTEAFF.

The sample holds one count of this clone. The CDR3 region is CASSLSRGAYGYGYTF. The CDR3 DNA sequence: TGTGCCAGCAGTTTATCTCGGGGGGCGTATGGCTATGGCTACACCTTC. This rearrangement joins TRBV27 to TRBJ1-2, with a weak D call TRBD1 (6 bases). The germline V and J ends were trimmed by 0 bases and 4 bases, with 15 bases remaining between them. The germline gives CDR1 MNHEY, CDR2 SMNVEV (reference sequence). The CDR3 has 16 amino acids.

The chain couples TRBV7-6 to TRBJ2-2; the match to TRBD1 covers 9 bases. Germline V CDR1 and CDR2: SGHVS, FNYEAQ. The CDR3 contains 17 residues. V shed 5 bases, J shed 7 bases, and the junction held 14 bases outside the gene matches. The CDR3 loop reads CASSPVHGQGIVGELFF. CDR3 DNA: TGTGCCAGCAGCCCAGTCCATGGACAGGGGATAGTCGGGGAGCTGTTTTTT.

The V and J genes are TRBV5-6 and TRBJ2-7; unclear D gene. Germline V lookup: CDR1 SGHDT, CDR2 YYEEEE. Trimming stripped 4 bases from V and 7 bases from J, with 15 bases between. The CDR3 contains 13 residues. CDR3 residues: CASSKWAVQEQYF. The CDR3 DNA is TGTGCCAGCAGCAAATGGGCAGTACAAGAGCAGTACTTC.

This clone was seen just once. This chain links TRBV7-9 with TRBJ2-3, with D possibly being TRBD2 (6 bases). Germline V gene lookup returns CDR1 SEHNR and CDR2 FQNEAQ (reference sequence). The length of the CDR3 is 17 residues. The V and J ends lost 1 base and 2 bases respectively, with 16 bases between them. The CDR3 here is CASSLGTSFGVTDTQYF. The CDR3 bases are TGTGCCAGCAGCTTAGGAACTAGCTTCGGGGTCACAGATACGCAGTATTTT. Together with reference TRBV7-9 and TRBJ2-3, the CDR3 gives the full variable domain: DTGVSQNPRHKITKRGQNVTFRCDPISEHNRLYWYRQTLGQGPEFLTYFQNEAQLEKSRLLSDRFSAERPKGSFSTLEIQRTEQGDSAMYLCASSLGTSFGVTDTQYFGPGTRLTVL.

There are many counts of this clone. The CDR3 sequence: CASSLEGDRPLHF. The CDR3 bases are TGTGCCAGCAGCTTAGAAGGGGATAGACCCCTCCACTTT. V is TRBV7-9 and J is TRBJ1-6; the D gene is possibly TRBD1 (5 bases). V gave up 1 base and J gave up 12 bases, with 10 bases separating them. This CDR3 spans 13 amino acids. The germline V gene has CDR1 SEHNR and CDR2 FQNEAQ (reference sequence).

V usage is TRBV9 and J usage is TRBJ1-3, with TRBD1 matching 7 bases. Trimming cost V 3 bases and J 2 bases; bases outside gene matches: 5. Germline CDR1 SGDLS, CDR2 YYNGEE. The CDR3 runs to 15 residues. CDR3 protein: CASSASDRAGNTIYF. DNA of the CDR3: TGTGCCAGCAGCGCTTCCGACAGGGCTGGAAACACCATATATTTT.

This clone was detected only once. The chain couples TRBV19 to TRBJ2-1, with TRBD2 matching 10 bases. Germline V gene data show CDR1 as LNHDA and CDR2 as SQIVND (reference sequence). V was pared by 5 bases and J by 1 base, with 5 bases of the junction left unmatched. This CDR3 has 16 amino acids. Here the CDR3 DNA reads TGTGCCAGTAGTGCGGCTAGCGGGAGTTCCTACAATGAGCAGTTCTTC. As protein: CASSAASGSSYNEQFF.

This rearrangement joins TRBV5-1 to TRBJ1-3; 7 bases align to TRBD1. Germline V lookup: CDR1 SGHRS, CDR2 YFSETQ. This CDR3 has 18 residues. Trimming at V came to 0 bases and at J to 0 bases, leaving 9 bases not matched to a gene. CDR3 in DNA: TGCGCCAGCAGCTTGGTCGCGACAGGGAAATACTCTGGAAACACCATATATTTT. Amino acids: CASSLVATGKYSGNTIYF.

The chain couples TRBV7-3 to TRBJ2-1; no clear D gene. Germline CDR1 is SGHTA and CDR2 is FQGTGA. V was pared by 4 bases and J by 0 bases, with 10 bases between. The CDR3 is made up of 15 amino acids. This chain's CDR3 is CASSSLQSSYNEQFF. In DNA form, the CDR3 reads TGTGCCAGCAGCTCCCTACAGAGCTCCTACAATGAGCAGTTCTTC. Full variable domain (remainder filled in from reference TRBV7-3 and TRBJ2-1): GAGVSQTPSNKVTEKGKYVELRCDPISGHTALYWYRQSLGQGPEFLIYFQGTGAADDSGLPNDRFFAVRPEGSVSTLKIQRTERGDSAVYLCASSSLQSSYNEQFFGPGTRLTVL.

The chain employs TRBV19 and TRBJ2-3; TRBD2 aligns across 10 bases. Unmatched junction bases numbered 9, after V lost 10 bases and J lost 5 bases. CDR3 size: 14 residues. The germline V gene has CDR1 LNHDA and CDR2 SQIVND (reference sequence). The CDR3 reads CAISAGGPVDTQYF. In nucleotides, the CDR3 is TGTGCCATCTCAGCGGGAGGGCCCGTAGATACGCAGTATTTT.

This chain links TRBV30 with TRBJ2-7; possible D gene TRBD1, 6 bases. The CDR3 is 13 amino acids. Germline-derived CDR1 and CDR2 are GTSNPN and SVGIG (reference sequence). Trimming cost V 4 bases and J 0 bases, with 10 bases left between them. The chain's CDR3 is CAWIQGSSYEQYF. The CDR3 DNA is TGTGCCTGGATACAGGGCAGCTCCTACGAGCAGTACTTC.

The CDR3 region has the DNA TGTGCCAGCAGTTCAACTCATAAAACCAATCAGCCCCAGCATTTT. Translating it yields CASSSTHKTNQPQHF. This chain joins TRBV28 and TRBJ1-5; D is unresolved. Germline V gives CDR1 MDHEN, CDR2 SYDVKM. Deletions cut 4 bases from V and 3 bases from J, with 13 bases between. The CDR3 has 15 residues.

This clone was recorded once. This rearrangement joins TRBV28 to TRBJ1-5; D possibly corresponds to TRBD1 (5 bases). The CDR3 has 15 amino acids. Per germline, CDR1 MDHEN and CDR2 SYDVKM. V dropped 5 bases and J dropped 0 bases, with 11 bases sitting between them. This CDR3 is CASSLDTHSNQPQHF. The CDR3 region has the DNA TGTGCCAGCAGTCTGGACACCCATAGCAATCAGCCCCAGCATTTT.

The CDR3, as DNA: TGTGCCAGCAGCTTAGGACGCGGGGCCTTCACAGATACGCAGTATTTT. This codes for CASSLGRGAFTDTQYF. This chain uses TRBV11-3 with TRBJ2-3; D is possibly TRBD2 (6 bases). CDR1 SGHNT and CDR2 YENEEA come from the germline V gene. V was trimmed by 1 base and J by 2 bases, leaving 13 bases between them. The length of the CDR3 is 16 residues.

V gene TRBV18 combines with J gene TRBJ2-7; 8 bases are shared with TRBD1. The CDR3 totals 16 residues. The germline V gene encodes CDR1 KGHSH and CDR2 LQKENI. V was clipped by 3 bases and J by 7 bases; unmatched bases: 14. As DNA, the CDR3 is TGTGCCAGCTCACCGCAGAGCAGGGGGCTAGTGGGAGAGCAGTACTTC. Translation gives CASSPQSRGLVGEQYF.

The chain links TRBV6-6 to TRBJ2-7; 9 nucleotides agree with TRBD1. The CDR3 has 15 amino acids. Germline CDR1 MNHNY, CDR2 SVGAGI (reference sequence). V trimming: 5 bases; J trimming: 0 bases; junction bases outside the gene matches: 5. For the CDR3, the DNA is TGTGCCAGCAGTGGGGGGACAGGGAACTCCTACGAGCAGTACTTC. Its translation: CASSGGTGNSYEQYF.

V and J are TRBV12-3 or TRBV12-4 and TRBJ1-2, with 9 nucleotides matching TRBD1. The CDR3 spans 13 residues. The V gene end was trimmed by 6 bases and the J gene end by 4 bases; junction bases not matched to a gene: 3. CDR3 nucleotide sequence: TGTGCCAGCAGCCGGGACAGGGTCTATGGCTACACCTTC. Its translation is CASSRDRVYGYTF.

The chain links TRBV28 to TRBJ2-1; 11 bases agree with TRBD2. V was clipped by 6 bases and J by 9 bases; unmatched bases: 10. Germline-derived CDR1 and CDR2 are MDHEN and SYDVKM. The CDR3 is 15 amino acids. In DNA, the CDR3 is TGTGCCAGCAGCCCGGGGCTAGCGGGGGGCGGTGAGCAGTTCTTC. Protein product: CASSPGLAGGGEQFF.

The chain combines TRBV7-6 with TRBJ1-4; 9 bases are a match to TRBD1. The CDR3 is 15 amino acids. The junction had 8 bases not matched to a gene; V was cut back by 6 bases and J by 6 bases. Per germline, CDR1 SGHVS and CDR2 FNYEAQ. The CDR3 protein is CASRPSGDRDEKLFF. The DNA for the CDR3 is TGTGCCAGCAGGCCCTCGGGGGACAGGGATGAAAAACTGTTTTTT.

This clone was observed a handful of times. The chain employs TRBV5-1 and TRBJ1-1, with 7 bases lining up with TRBD1. V was pared by 4 bases and J by 3 bases, with 6 bases of the junction left unmatched. Per germline, CDR1 SGHRS and CDR2 YFSETQ. This CDR3 spans 14 amino acids. The CDR3 spells CASSATGRDTEAFF. As DNA, the CDR3 is TGCGCCAGCAGCGCGACAGGGCGGGACACTGAAGCTTTCTTT.

The rearrangement links TRBV27 to TRBJ1-1; TRBD1 matches 12 bases. The germline gives CDR1 MNHEY, CDR2 SMNVEV (reference sequence). The CDR3 is made up of 16 amino acids. With 3 bases clipped from V and 0 bases from J, the junction kept 2 bases outside the gene matches. The CDR3 protein is CASSLGQGALNTEAFF. CDR3 sequence (DNA): TGTGCCAGCAGTTTGGGACAGGGGGCCCTGAACACTGAAGCTTTCTTT.

The chain links TRBV28 to TRBJ2-2; TRBD2 matches at 8 bases. V trimming: 1 base; J trimming: 7 bases; junction bases outside the gene matches: 11. This CDR3 has 17 amino acids. Germline CDR1 and CDR2: MDHEN and SYDVKM. The CDR3 loop is CASSLSAGGGEGGELFF. The CDR3 nucleotides read TGTGCCAGCAGTTTATCGGCGGGGGGCGGTGAGGGCGGGGAGCTGTTTTTT.

The chain recombines TRBV3-1 (or the pseudogene TRBV3-2) with TRBJ2-3, with 7 bases aligning to TRBD2. Trimming took 0 bases from V and 3 from J; bases not matched to a gene: 9. From germline, CDR1 is LGHDT and CDR2 YNNKEL (reference sequence). This CDR3 is 17 amino acids long. The DNA of the CDR3 is TGTGCCAGCAGCCAAGATCTGGGGGAGGGCCTTACAGATACGCAGTATTTT. It specifies CASSQDLGEGLTDTQYF.

CDR3 nucleotides: TGTGCCAGCAGCCAGCGAGGGAGGGGCTACGAGCAGTACTTC. Its protein is CASSQRGRGYEQYF. This chain links TRBV14 with TRBJ2-7; 7 bases match TRBD2. Germline V gives CDR1 SGHDN, CDR2 FVKESK. J lost 3 bases, V lost 3 bases, and 5 bases had no gene match. The CDR3 extends over 14 amino acids.

This clone was seen a few times. The DNA for the CDR3 is TGTGCCACCAGCAGAGATATTAGGGCGGGACAGGGGGCCTACAATGAGCAGTTCTTC. It codes for CATSRDIRAGQGAYNEQFF. The genes are TRBV15 and TRBJ2-1; 11 nucleotides align to TRBD1. The junction had 9 bases not matched to a gene; V was cut back by 0 bases and J by 2 bases. This CDR3 comprises 19 residues. Germline V CDR1 and CDR2: LNHNV, YYDKDF (reference sequence).

The chain joins TRBV15 to TRBJ1-4; no reliable D call. The CDR3 is 17 amino acids. Germline-derived CDR1 and CDR2 are LNHNV and YYDKDF (reference sequence). Trimming stripped 1 base from V and 8 bases from J, with 20 bases between. As DNA, the CDR3 is TGTGCCACCAGCAGAGGCCCTTCGGGGAGTTCGAGGGAAAAACTGTTTTTT. Protein product: CATSRGPSGSSREKLFF.

The V call is TRBV7-2, the J call TRBJ1-2; 7 nucleotides agree with TRBD1. Looked up from germline, CDR1 is SGHTA and CDR2 is FQGNSA. V dropped 5 bases and J dropped 4; count of bases not matched to a gene: 13. This CDR3 comprises 16 residues. The CDR3 sequence: CASSPNPQGIVYGYTF. The CDR3 DNA is TGTGCCAGCAGCCCCAACCCACAGGGGATAGTCTATGGCTACACCTTC.

The chain uses TRBV2 and TRBJ2-3, with 12 bases identical to TRBD2. The trim removed 7 bases at V and 5 bases at J, leaving 10 bases unmatched. This CDR3 comprises 16 residues. CDR1 SNHLY and CDR2 FYNNEI come from the germline V gene. The CDR3 loop reads CASIGASGGAGDTQYF. For the CDR3, the DNA is TGTGCCAGCATTGGTGCTAGCGGGGGGGCGGGAGATACGCAGTATTTT.